Here is one T cell receptor (beta chain) with its context. Genomic DNA of every subset was divided equally among multiple immunoSEQ plates. Some clones are missing from TCRdb's copy, which holds only in-frame ones; the method was immunoSEQ multiplex PCR. The sample gives 2 million to 2.5 million clones, roughly 94% of which show up once; 0.13% is in the top ten. A CD45RA+ naive subset and a CD45RA-negative memory subset were split from CD4+ cells. Germline V gene sequence: CDR1 SGHRS, CDR2 YFSETQ. The CDR3 loop spans 15 amino acids. V lost 2 bases to trimming and J lost 6 bases, with 16 bases between them. The data belong to a study of shared clonotypes between healthy human individuals.

The sequenced sample was naive CD4+ T cells sorted from blood. Specified subset: CD45RA+ positively selected. The origin of this receptor is a young man in good health. The chain links TRBV5-1 to TRBJ2-3, with D possibly being TRBD1 (5 bases). CDR3 sequence: CASSFRQLGWDTQYF. The CDR3 bases are TGCGCCAGCAGCTTCAGACAGTTGGGATGGGATACGCAGTATTTT.